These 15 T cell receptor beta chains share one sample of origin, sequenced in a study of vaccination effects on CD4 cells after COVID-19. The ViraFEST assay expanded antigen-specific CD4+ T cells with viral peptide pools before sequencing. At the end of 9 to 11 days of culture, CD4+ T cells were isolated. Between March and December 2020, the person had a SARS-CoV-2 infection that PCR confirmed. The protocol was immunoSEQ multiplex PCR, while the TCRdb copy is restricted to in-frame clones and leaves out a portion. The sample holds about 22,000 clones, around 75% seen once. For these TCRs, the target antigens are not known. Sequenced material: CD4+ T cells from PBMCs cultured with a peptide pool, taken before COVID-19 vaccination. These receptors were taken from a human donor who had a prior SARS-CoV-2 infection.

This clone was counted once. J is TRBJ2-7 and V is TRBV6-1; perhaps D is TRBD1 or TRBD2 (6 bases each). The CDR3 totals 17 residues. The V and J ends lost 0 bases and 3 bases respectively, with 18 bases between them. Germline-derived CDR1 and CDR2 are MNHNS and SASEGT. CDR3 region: CASSEAHRAGYYYEQYF. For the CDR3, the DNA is TGTGCCAGCAGTGAAGCGCACAGGGCGGGGTATTACTACGAGCAGTACTTC.

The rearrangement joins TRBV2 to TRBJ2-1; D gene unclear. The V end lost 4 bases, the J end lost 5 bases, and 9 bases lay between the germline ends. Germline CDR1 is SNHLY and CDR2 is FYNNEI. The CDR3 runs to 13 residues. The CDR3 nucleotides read TGTGCCAGCAGTGCTAATAGGAACAATGAGCAGTTCTTC. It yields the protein CASSANRNNEQFF. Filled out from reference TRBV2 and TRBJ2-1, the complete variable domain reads EPEVTQTPSHQVTQMGQEVILRCVPISNHLYFYWYRQILGQKVEFLVSFYNNEISEKSEIFDDQFSVERPDGSNFTLKIRSTKLEDSAMYFCASSANRNNEQFFGPGTRLTVL.

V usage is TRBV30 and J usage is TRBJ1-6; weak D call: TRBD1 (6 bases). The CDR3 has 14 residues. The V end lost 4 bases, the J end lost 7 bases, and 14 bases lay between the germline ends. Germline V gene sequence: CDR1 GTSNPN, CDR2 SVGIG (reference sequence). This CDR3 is CAWTSAGGNSPLHF. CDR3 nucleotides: TGTGCCTGGACGTCGGCGGGGGGCAATTCACCCCTCCACTTT.

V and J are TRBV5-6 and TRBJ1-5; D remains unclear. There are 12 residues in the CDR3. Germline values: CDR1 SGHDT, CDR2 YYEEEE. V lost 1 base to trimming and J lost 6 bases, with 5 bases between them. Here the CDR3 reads CASSLRFQPQHF. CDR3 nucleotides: TGTGCCAGCAGCTTGCGTTTTCAGCCCCAGCATTTT.

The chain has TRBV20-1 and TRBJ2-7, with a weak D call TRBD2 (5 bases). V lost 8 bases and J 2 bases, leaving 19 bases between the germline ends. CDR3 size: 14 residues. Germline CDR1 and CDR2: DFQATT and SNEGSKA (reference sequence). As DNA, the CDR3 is TGCAGTCCCAGTGTGTTAGCGCCGACCTACGAGCAGTACTTC. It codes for CSPSVLAPTYEQYF.

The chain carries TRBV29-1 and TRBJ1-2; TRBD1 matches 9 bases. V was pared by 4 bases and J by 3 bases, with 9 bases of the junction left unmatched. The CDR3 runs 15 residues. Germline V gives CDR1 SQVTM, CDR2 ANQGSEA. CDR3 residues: CSVGDRDLLDYGYTF. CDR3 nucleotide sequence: TGCAGCGTTGGGGACAGGGATCTACTTGACTATGGCTACACCTTC.

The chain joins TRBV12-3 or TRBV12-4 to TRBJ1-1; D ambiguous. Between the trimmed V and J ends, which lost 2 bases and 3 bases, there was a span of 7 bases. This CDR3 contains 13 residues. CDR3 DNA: TGTGCCAGCAGTTTACTGGCAGACACTGAAGCTTTCTTT. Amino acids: CASSLLADTEAFF.

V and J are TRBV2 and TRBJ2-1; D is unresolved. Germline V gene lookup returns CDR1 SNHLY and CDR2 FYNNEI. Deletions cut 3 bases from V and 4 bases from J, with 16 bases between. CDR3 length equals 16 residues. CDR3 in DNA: TGTGCCAGCAGTGATACCAGTGGCGGCAATTACAATGAGCAGTTCTTC. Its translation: CASSDTSGGNYNEQFF.

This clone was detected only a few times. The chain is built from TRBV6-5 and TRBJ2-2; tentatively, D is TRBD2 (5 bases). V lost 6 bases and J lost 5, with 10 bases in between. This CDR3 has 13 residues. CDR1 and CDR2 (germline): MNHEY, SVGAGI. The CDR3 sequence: CASRIASTGELFF. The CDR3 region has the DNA TGTGCCAGCAGGATAGCGTCGACCGGGGAGCTGTTTTTT.

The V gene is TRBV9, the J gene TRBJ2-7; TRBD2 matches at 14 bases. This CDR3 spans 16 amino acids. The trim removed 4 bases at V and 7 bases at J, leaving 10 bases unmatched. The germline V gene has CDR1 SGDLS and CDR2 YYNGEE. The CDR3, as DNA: TGTGCCAGCAGCCCCTTCGGACTAGCGGGAGGAGGAGAGCAGTACTTC. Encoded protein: CASSPFGLAGGGEQYF.

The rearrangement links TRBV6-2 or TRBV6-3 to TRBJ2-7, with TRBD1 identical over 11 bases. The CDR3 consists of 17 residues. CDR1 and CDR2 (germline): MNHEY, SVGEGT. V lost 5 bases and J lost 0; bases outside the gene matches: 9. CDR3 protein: CASSPKGQGGSSYEQYF. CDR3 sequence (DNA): TGTGCCAGCAGTCCCAAGGGACAGGGGGGCAGCTCCTACGAGCAGTACTTC.

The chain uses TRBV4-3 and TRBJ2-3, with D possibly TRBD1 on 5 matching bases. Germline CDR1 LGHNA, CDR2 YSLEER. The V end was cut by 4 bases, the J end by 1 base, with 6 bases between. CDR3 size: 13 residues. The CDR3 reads CASSPQGTDTQYF. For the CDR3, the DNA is TGCGCCAGCAGCCCACAGGGCACAGATACGCAGTATTTT.

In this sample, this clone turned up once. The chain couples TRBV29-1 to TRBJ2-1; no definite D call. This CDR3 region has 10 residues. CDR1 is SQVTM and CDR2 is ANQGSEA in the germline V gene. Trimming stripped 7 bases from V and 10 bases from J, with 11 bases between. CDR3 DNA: TGCAGCGGCTACTTCGGAGAGCAGTTCTTC. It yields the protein CSGYFGEQFF.

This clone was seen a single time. The DNA for the CDR3 is TGTGCCACCAGCAAGTCAGGGACAGGGACCCAAGAGACCCAGTACTTC. Amino acids: CATSKSGTGTQETQYF. The V call is TRBV24-1, the J call TRBJ2-5, with 9 bases matching TRBD1. V lost 7 bases to trimming and J lost 1 base; unmatched junction nucleotides: 9. CDR3 length: 16 amino acids. In germline, CDR1 is KGHDR, CDR2 SFDVKD.

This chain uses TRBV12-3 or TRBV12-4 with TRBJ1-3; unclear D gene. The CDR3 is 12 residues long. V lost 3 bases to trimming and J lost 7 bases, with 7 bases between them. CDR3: CASSLLRNTIYF. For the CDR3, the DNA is TGTGCCAGCAGTTTGCTGCGTAACACCATATATTTT.